The 12 T cell receptor beta chains listed next were all sequenced from one sample in a study of T cell changes during pregnancy in multiple sclerosis. Sequencing used immunoSEQ multiplex PCR; TCRdb keeps in-frame clones, though not all of them. The data show around 24,000 clones, roughly nine tenths seen once. Here the sequenced sample was CD8+ T cells from peripheral blood mononuclear cells, taken in the first trimester of pregnancy. These receptors came from a female donor in good health, enrolled as a control in a pregnancy study.

This clone was recorded once. The rearrangement links TRBV4-1 to TRBJ1-1, with 9 bases that match TRBD1. The CDR3 consists of 13 residues. Germline loops: CDR1 MGHRA, CDR2 YSYEKL. The trim removed 8 bases at V and 1 base at J, leaving 2 bases unmatched. CDR3 sequence: CASRGQGNTEAFF. DNA of the CDR3: TGCGCCAGCCGGGGACAGGGGAACACTGAAGCTTTCTTT.

This clone was counted once. V and J are TRBV6-1 and TRBJ2-1; D gene unclear. Germline CDR1 and CDR2: MNHNS and SASEGT. V was trimmed by 1 base and J by 0 bases, leaving 13 bases between them. The CDR3 has 17 amino acids. In nucleotides, the CDR3 is TGTGCCAGCAGTGAAGTATCTGGGCCAAGCTCCTACAATGAGCAGTTCTTC. Translation: CASSEVSGPSSYNEQFF.

This clone was found a few times. This rearrangement joins TRBV6-1 to TRBJ2-1, with TRBD2 identical over 8 bases. The CDR3 has 15 amino acids. With V trimmed by 6 bases and J by 5 bases, 9 bases remained unmatched. Per the germline V gene, CDR1 is MNHNS and CDR2 is SASEGT. The CDR3 DNA reads as TGTGCCAGCAGGGATGGGCGGGGGGTGGACAATGAGCAGTTCTTC. Its protein product is CASRDGRGVDNEQFF.

This rearrangement joins TRBV5-6 to TRBJ1-1; TRBD1 matches 8 bases. V gave up 3 bases and J gave up 1 base; unmatched junction bases: 5. This CDR3 region has 15 residues. The germline V gene encodes CDR1 SGHDT and CDR2 YYEEEE. As DNA, the CDR3 is TGTGCCAGCAGCTCGTTAGGACAGGGGAACACTGAAGCTTTCTTT. It encodes CASSSLGQGNTEAFF.

The genes are TRBV27 and TRBJ2-1; a weak D match, TRBD2 (7 bases). The CDR3 length is 15 residues. Germline values: CDR1 MNHEY, CDR2 SMNVEV (reference sequence). V lost 6 bases to trimming and J lost 5 bases, with 17 bases between them. As DNA, the CDR3 is TGTGCCAGCAGGCCACTAGGGGGGGGCGACAATGAGCAGTTCTTC. Translating gives CASRPLGGGDNEQFF.

This clone qualifies as medium-sized. This chain connects TRBV30 to TRBJ1-1; D not resolved. The CDR3 runs to 13 residues. Trimming removed 0 bases at V and 0 bases at J, with 5 bases between. CDR1 and CDR2 from the germline V gene are GTSNPN and SVGIG (reference sequence). The DNA for the CDR3 is TGTGCCTGGAGTGTAACGGTGAACACTGAAGCTTTCTTT. As protein: CAWSVTVNTEAFF.

The chain is built from TRBV27 and TRBJ2-6; perhaps TRBD1 as D (6 bases). Trimming removed 0 bases from V and 4 bases from J, with 16 bases in between. This CDR3 contains 18 residues. CDR1 is MNHEY and CDR2 is SMNVEV in the germline V gene (reference sequence). The CDR3 DNA is TGTGCCAGCAGTTTATCGAGAAACAGGGTGTACGGGGCCAACGTCCTGACTTTC. Translated, it gives CASSLSRNRVYGANVLTF.

The chain links TRBV19 to TRBJ1-1; TRBD1 might be the D (5 bases). Trimming cost V 2 bases and J 3 bases, with 10 bases left between them. Germline CDR1 is LNHDA and CDR2 is SQIVND (reference sequence). The CDR3 loop spans 14 amino acids. CDR3 sequence reads: CASSISGGYTEAFF. As DNA, the CDR3 is TGTGCCAGTAGTATATCCGGGGGATACACTGAAGCTTTCTTT.

The rearrangement links TRBV10-1 to TRBJ2-1; a weak D match, TRBD1 (6 bases). Germline-derived CDR1 and CDR2 are WNHNN and SYGVQD (reference sequence). The CDR3 runs to 17 residues. Deletions cut 0 bases from V and 2 bases from J, with 14 bases between. The CDR3 is CASSESGWGLTYNEQFF. The CDR3 coding sequence is TGCGCCAGCAGTGAGTCAGGTTGGGGGCTAACCTACAATGAGCAGTTCTTC.

This rearrangement joins TRBV7-9 to TRBJ2-7, with TRBD2 matching over 8 bases. This CDR3 has 16 residues. Per germline, CDR1 SEHNR and CDR2 FQNEAQ (reference sequence). Germline trimming cut 5 bases from V and 6 bases from J; bases unmatched to any gene: 15. CDR3 sequence: CASSPASQREFAEQYF. The CDR3 bases are TGTGCCAGCAGCCCCGCATCCCAGCGGGAGTTCGCCGAGCAGTACTTC.

This chain connects TRBV27 to TRBJ2-7; tentative D call: TRBD2 (7 bases). The CDR3 has 16 residues. Between the trimmed V and J ends, which lost 8 bases and 0 bases, there was a span of 20 bases. Germline loops: CDR1 MNHEY, CDR2 SMNVEV (reference sequence). CDR3 residues: CASLVYAGANSYEQYF. CDR3 coding DNA: TGTGCCAGCCTAGTTTACGCGGGGGCCAACTCCTACGAGCAGTACTTC.

The V call is TRBV4-1, the J call TRBJ2-1, with 8 nucleotides matching TRBD2. The CDR3 has 12 residues. Germline CDR1 reads MGHRA; CDR2 reads YSYEKL. The junction had 2 bases not matched to a gene; V was cut back by 4 bases and J by 9 bases. The CDR3 DNA is TGCGCCAGCAGCCCAAGCGGGGGTGAGCAGTTCTTC. This encodes CASSPSGGEQFF.